The 20 T cell receptor beta chains reported below all come from one sample, sequenced in a study of CD8 T cells in ankylosing spondylitis. Findings of the study overall: A TCR beta motif of about 8 highly homologous variants seemed to mark ankylosing spondylitis blood.

No antigen has been identified for these receptors. TCRdb recomputed calls from the 5' RACE reads with MiXCR, one row per CDR3 protein. The sample holds about 800,000 distinct CDR3 sequences, roughly 10% seen once. The sample comprised blood, either unsorted or a sorted T cell fraction (not recorded which). The receptor set was obtained from a male donor with ankylosing spondylitis.

This clonotype has ten or more counts. The chain carries TRBV9 and TRBJ1-6, with TRBD1 as a possible D gene (6 bases). CDR1 is SGDLS, CDR2 YYNGEE, per germline. This CDR3 is built from 15 residues. Deletions cut 0 bases from V and 8 bases from J, with 12 bases between. The CDR3 coding sequence is TGTGCCAGCAGCGTAGGGTCCAGGGGAGATTCACCCCTCCACTTT. This sequence encodes CASSVGSRGDSPLHF.

Worth noting for this clonotype: Its ends do not fully match the called genes, so a read error is possible. The rearrangement links TRBV7-7 to TRBJ2-5; D might be TRBD2 (5 bases). The CDR3 runs 13 residues. The V gene's germline CDR1 is SSHAT and CDR2 FNYEAQ (reference sequence). Here the CDR3 reads CASSPGEGKTQYF. The CDR3 DNA is TGTGCTAGCAGCCCTGGCGAGGGAAAGACCCAGTACTTC.

CDR3 region: CASSKPGTSFTDTQYF. The CDR3 DNA reads TGCGCCAGCAGCAAACCCGGGACTAGCTTCACAGATACGCAGTATTTT. The chain recombines TRBV5-1 with TRBJ2-3; 9 nucleotides align to TRBD2. V dropped 4 bases and J dropped 2; count of bases not matched to a gene: 8. This CDR3 has 16 amino acids. In germline, CDR1 is SGHRS, CDR2 YFSETQ.

V usage is TRBV5-1 and J usage is TRBJ2-5; the match to TRBD2 covers 8 bases. The CDR3 totals 17 residues. Germline lookup yields CDR1 SGHRS and CDR2 YFSETQ. The V segment lost 0 bases and the J segment 7 bases; nucleotides outside the gene matches: 14. CDR3 residues: CASSLESGGYDGGTQYF. CDR3 in DNA: TGCGCCAGCAGCTTGGAAAGCGGGGGATACGACGGGGGGACCCAGTACTTC.

This clonotype was recorded a few times. The chain has TRBV29-1 and TRBJ2-5; 7 bases map to TRBD1. The CDR3 length is 12 residues. Germline values: CDR1 SQVTM, CDR2 ANQGSEA. Trimming cost V 6 bases and J 4 bases; bases outside gene matches: 5. The DNA for the CDR3 is TGCAGCGTCCGCGGACAGGTAGAGACCCAGTACTTC. Its protein product is CSVRGQVETQYF.

This chain connects TRBV7-2 to TRBJ1-2; tentative D call: TRBD1 (6 bases). Germline CDR1 is SGHTA and CDR2 is FQGNSA. Between the trimmed V and J ends, which lost 2 bases and 5 bases, there was a span of 12 bases. The CDR3 runs 14 residues. The DNA for the CDR3 is TGTGCCAGCAGCTTATGGGGGGCGGGTTATGGCTACACCTTC. It translates to CASSLWGAGYGYTF.

The genes are TRBV6-4 and TRBJ2-5; 7 nucleotides agree with TRBD2. CDR1 MRHNA and CDR2 SNTAGT come from the germline V gene. V was clipped by 5 bases and J by 5 bases; unmatched bases: 11. The CDR3 loop spans 15 amino acids. The CDR3 DNA reads as TGTGCCAGCAGTCCAGAGACTAGCTCTGCGGAGACCCAGTACTTC. Protein: CASSPETSSAETQYF.

This clonotype was detected a few times. V and J are TRBV12-3 or TRBV12-4 and TRBJ2-5, with 10 positions matching TRBD1. The V gene end was trimmed by 5 bases and the J gene end by 5 bases; junction bases not matched to a gene: 2. The CDR3 contains 13 residues. The CDR3 coding sequence is TGTGCCAGCAGTGCGGACAGGGGGGAGACCCAGTACTTC. It codes for CASSADRGETQYF.

This clonotype was recorded many times. V usage is TRBV29-1 and J usage is TRBJ1-1; D gene ambiguous. V was cut by 4 bases and J by 0 bases, with 9 bases left in between. The CDR3 runs to 13 residues. Germline values: CDR1 SQVTM, CDR2 ANQGSEA. CDR3 coding DNA: TGCAGCGTTGGGCAGAGCCTGAACACTGAAGCTTTCTTT. This sequence encodes CSVGQSLNTEAFF.

The V call is TRBV10-3, the J call TRBJ2-3, with 9 bases fitting TRBD1. Looked up from germline, CDR1 is ENHRY and CDR2 is SYGVKD. The CDR3 has 16 residues. V gave up 3 bases and J gave up 3 bases; unmatched junction bases: 7. The CDR3 sequence is CAISDPGQGRTDTQYF. Here the CDR3 DNA reads TGTGCCATCAGTGATCCGGGACAGGGTAGGACAGATACGCAGTATTTT.

This rearrangement joins TRBV10-3 to TRBJ2-1, with TRBD2 identical over 8 bases. Germline assignment: CDR1 ENHRY and CDR2 SYGVKD. The CDR3 runs 19 residues. With V trimmed by 2 bases and J by 3 bases, 15 bases remained unmatched. In DNA form, the CDR3 reads TGTGCCATCAGTGAGAAGACCGGGACTAGGAGGGGGGGCTACAATGAGCAGTTCTTC. It specifies CAISEKTGTRRGGYNEQFF.

This clonotype showed up just a few times. The V and J genes are TRBV28 and TRBJ2-2; D is unclear. Germline lookup yields CDR1 MDHEN and CDR2 SYDVKM. V lost 2 bases, J lost 5 bases, and 6 bases lay in between. The CDR3 has 13 residues. CDR3 sequence: CASSLRQTGELFF. In DNA, the CDR3 is TGTGCCAGCAGTTTACGTCAAACCGGGGAGCTGTTTTTT.

The rearrangement joins TRBV28 to TRBJ2-3; 9 bases are a match to TRBD2. Germline loops: CDR1 MDHEN, CDR2 SYDVKM. V trimming: 6 bases; J trimming: 4 bases; junction bases outside the gene matches: 8. The CDR3 runs 15 residues. The CDR3 bases are TGTGCCAGCAGCCCTGGCGGGAGGGCCGCAGATACGCAGTATTTT. Its translation: CASSPGGRAADTQYF.

This clonotype was recorded at least ten times. This rearrangement joins TRBV7-2 to TRBJ2-1; 7 nucleotides agree with TRBD2. V trimming: 5 bases; J trimming: 3 bases; junction bases outside the gene matches: 7. The CDR3 consists of 15 residues. Germline loops: CDR1 SGHTA, CDR2 FQGNSA. The DNA for the CDR3 is TGTGCCAGCAGCCAGCGGGACTTCAACTACAATGAGCAGTTCTTC. Translated, it gives CASSQRDFNYNEQFF. The full variable domain, in which reference TRBV7-2 and TRBJ2-1 provide the parts outside the CDR3, is GAGVSQSPSNKVTEKGKDVELRCDPISGHTALYWYRQSLGQGLEFLIYFQGNSAPDKSGLPSDRFSAERTGGSVSTLTIQRTQQEDSAVYLCASSQRDFNYNEQFFGPGTRLTVL.

This clonotype was counted ten times or more. CDR3 residues: CASSLRVYYEQYF. The CDR3 nucleotides are TGTGCCAGCAGTTTAAGGGTTTACTACGAGCAGTACTTC. The genes are TRBV27 and TRBJ2-7; D is unclear. V was clipped by 2 bases and J by 3 bases, with 8 bases between them. Germline assignment: CDR1 MNHEY and CDR2 SMNVEV (reference sequence). This CDR3 is 13 amino acids long.

This clonotype was observed a handful of times. The chain's CDR3 is CASSLAQRQGASEQYF. The CDR3 DNA reads as TGCGCCAGCAGCTTGGCCCAGAGACAGGGGGCTTCCGAGCAGTACTTC. The chain links TRBV5-1 to TRBJ2-7; 10 positions agree with TRBD1. CDR1 is SGHRS and CDR2 is YFSETQ in the germline V gene. The CDR3 is 16 amino acids. Trimming cost V 0 bases and J 6 bases; bases outside gene matches: 9.

The table lists this clonotype with a few counts. The chain combines TRBV20-1 with TRBJ1-6; D possibly corresponds to TRBD1 (5 bases). Trimming took off 1 base at V and 6 bases at J, with 13 bases between the two ends. Germline values: CDR1 DFQATT, CDR2 SNEGSKA (reference sequence). This CDR3 has 15 residues. Here the CDR3 reads CSARVPGTLNSPLHF. The CDR3 DNA follows: TGCAGTGCTAGAGTCCCAGGGACCCTTAATTCACCCCTCCACTTT.

V usage is TRBV19 and J usage is TRBJ2-1, with D possibly TRBD2 on 6 matching bases. Germline CDR1 is LNHDA and CDR2 is SQIVND (reference sequence). V was shortened by 6 bases and J by 0 bases, with 12 bases between the two germline ends. This CDR3 has 15 amino acids. Here the CDR3 DNA reads TGTGCCAGTAGAGCCCGGGGGAGCTCCTACAATGAGCAGTTCTTC. Translation gives CASRARGSSYNEQFF.

The chain has TRBV9 and TRBJ2-3; 11 positions match TRBD2. Looked up from germline, CDR1 is SGDLS and CDR2 is YYNGEE. V trimming: 4 bases; J trimming: 4 bases; junction bases outside the gene matches: 5. The CDR3 length is 15 residues. In DNA, the CDR3 is TGTGCCAGCAGCACTCGACTAGCGGGGCCAGATACGCAGTATTTT. It specifies CASSTRLAGPDTQYF.

The table lists this clonotype with many counts. The chain is built from TRBV7-9 and TRBJ1-1, with a weak D call TRBD1 (6 bases). V was clipped by 2 bases and J by 4 bases, with 8 bases between them. This CDR3 is built from 13 residues. Germline V CDR1 and CDR2: SEHNR, FQNEAQ (reference sequence). CDR3 bases: TGTGCCAGCAGCTTAACAGGGTCCACTGAAGCTTTCTTT. Translating gives CASSLTGSTEAFF.